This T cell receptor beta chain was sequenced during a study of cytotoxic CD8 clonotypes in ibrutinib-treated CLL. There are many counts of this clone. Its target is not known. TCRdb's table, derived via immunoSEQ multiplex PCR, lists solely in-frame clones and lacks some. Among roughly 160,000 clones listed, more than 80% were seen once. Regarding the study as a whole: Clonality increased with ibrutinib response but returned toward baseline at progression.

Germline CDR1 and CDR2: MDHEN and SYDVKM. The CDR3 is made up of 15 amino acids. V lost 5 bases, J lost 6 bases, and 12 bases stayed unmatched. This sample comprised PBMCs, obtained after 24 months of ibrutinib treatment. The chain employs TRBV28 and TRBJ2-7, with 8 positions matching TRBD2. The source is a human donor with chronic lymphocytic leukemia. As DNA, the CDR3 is TGTGCCAGCAGTCCCCCGTACGGGACTAGGAGCGAGCAGTACTTC. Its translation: CASSPPYGTRSEQYF. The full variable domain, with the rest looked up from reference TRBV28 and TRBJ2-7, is DVKVTQSSRYLVKRTGEKVFLECVQDMDHENMFWYRQDPGLGLRLIYFSYDVKMKEKGDIPEGYSVSREKKERFSLILESASTNQTSMYLCASSPPYGTRSEQYFGPGTRLTVT.